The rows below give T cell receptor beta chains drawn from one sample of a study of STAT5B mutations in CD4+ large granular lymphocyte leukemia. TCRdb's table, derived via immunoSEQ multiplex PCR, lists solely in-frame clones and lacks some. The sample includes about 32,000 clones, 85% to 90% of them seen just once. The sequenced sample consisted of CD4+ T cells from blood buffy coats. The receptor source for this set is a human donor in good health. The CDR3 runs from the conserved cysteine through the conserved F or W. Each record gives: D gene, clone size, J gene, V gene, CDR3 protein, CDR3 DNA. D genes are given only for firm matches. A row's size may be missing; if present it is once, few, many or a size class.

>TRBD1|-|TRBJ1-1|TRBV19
CASSPTGSMLTEAFF
TGTGCCAGTAGCCCGACAGGGAGTATGCTCACTGAAGCTTTCTTT
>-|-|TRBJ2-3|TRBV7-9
CASSSQRGITDTQYF
TGTGCCAGCAGCTCCCAGCGCGGGATCACAGATACGCAGTATTTT
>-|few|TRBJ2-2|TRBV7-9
CASSLALRGSGELFF
TGTGCCAGCAGCTTAGCCCTACGGGGGTCCGGGGAGCTGTTTTTT
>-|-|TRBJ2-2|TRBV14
CASSQVQGGELFF
TGTGCCAGCAGCCAAGTACAGGGCGGGGAGCTGTTTTTT
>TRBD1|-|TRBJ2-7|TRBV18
CASSHRQGRTYEQYF
TGTGCCAGCTCACACCGACAGGGTAGGACCTACGAGCAGTACTTC
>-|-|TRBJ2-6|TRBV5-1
CASSLGTGANVLTF
TGCGCCAGCAGCTTGGGAACCGGGGCCAACGTCCTGACTTTC
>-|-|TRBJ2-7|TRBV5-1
CASSQQGGSNYEQYF
TGCGCCAGCAGCCAACAGGGGGGGTCGAACTACGAGCAGTACTTC
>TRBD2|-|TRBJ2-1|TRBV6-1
CASSSVAGGGNEQFF
TGTGCCAGCAGCTCAGTAGCGGGAGGAGGCAATGAGCAGTTCTTC
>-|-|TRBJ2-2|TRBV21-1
CANEAGQGNAGELFF
TGTGCCAACGAAGCCGGACAGGGTAATGCCGGGGAGCTGTTTTTT
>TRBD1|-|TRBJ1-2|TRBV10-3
CAIRDGTGDNYGYTF
TGTGCCATCAGAGATGGGACAGGAGATAACTATGGCTACACCTTC
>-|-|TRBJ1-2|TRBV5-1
CASSGGGQPYGYTF
TGCGCCAGCAGCGGTGGAGGGCAGCCCTATGGCTACACCTTC
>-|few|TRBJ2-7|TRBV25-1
CASSDRALSYEQYF
TGTGCCAGCAGTGACCGGGCCCTCTCCTACGAGCAGTACTTC
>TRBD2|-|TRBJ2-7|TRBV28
CASSLVAGFEQYF
TGTGCCAGCAGTTTAGTAGCGGGGTTCGAGCAGTACTTC
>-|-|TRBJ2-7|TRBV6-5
CASSLLAARYEQYF
TGTGCCAGCAGTTTACTAGCAGCCCGCTACGAGCAGTACTTC